The entry that follows covers one TCR beta chain sequence. The antigen remains unidentified. TCR beta cDNA was made by 5'RACE template switching with UMIs. TCRdb re-called the 5' RACE reads; one entry per CDR3 protein, DNA not given. Its listing shows 200,000 to 300,000 distinct CDR3 sequences. The entry originates in a study of T cells expressing NK-cell markers. On the study more broadly: Repertoire data for TCR beta were derived from sorted T cells (CD3+CD56+NKG2C+, CD3+CD56+NKG2C- and CD3+CD56-NKG2C+). Broader study findings: The dominant NKG2C+ clonotypes represented about 1.0-7.0% of CD8+ T cells in six donors. Also leading the CD3+CD56-NKG2C+ fraction in a few donors were these clonotypes.

Sequenced: blood T cells: a sorted CD56 or NKG2C T cell subset, CD4+ or CD8+ T cells, or bulk PBMC T cells (not recorded which). This TCR was recovered from a man aged 18 to 29 in good health.

The CDR3 sequence: CASSQGSAAMNTEAFF. The J gene is TRBJ1-1, the V gene TRBV7-2. This CDR3 has 16 residues. CDR1 and CDR2 (germline): SGHTA, FQGNSA.